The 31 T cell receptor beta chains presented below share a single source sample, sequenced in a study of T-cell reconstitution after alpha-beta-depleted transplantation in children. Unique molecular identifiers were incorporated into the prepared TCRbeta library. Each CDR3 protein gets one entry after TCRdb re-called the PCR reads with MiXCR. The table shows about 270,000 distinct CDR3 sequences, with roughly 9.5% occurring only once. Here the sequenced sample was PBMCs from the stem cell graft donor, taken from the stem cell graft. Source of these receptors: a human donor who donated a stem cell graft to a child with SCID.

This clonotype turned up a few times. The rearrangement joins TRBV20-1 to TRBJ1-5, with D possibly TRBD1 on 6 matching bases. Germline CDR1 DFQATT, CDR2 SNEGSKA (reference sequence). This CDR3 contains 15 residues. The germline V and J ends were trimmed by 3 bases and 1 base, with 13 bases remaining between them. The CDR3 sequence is CSASTGGLSNQPQHF. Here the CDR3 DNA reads TGCAGTGCTAGCACCGGGGGCCTCAGCAATCAGCCCCAGCATTTT.

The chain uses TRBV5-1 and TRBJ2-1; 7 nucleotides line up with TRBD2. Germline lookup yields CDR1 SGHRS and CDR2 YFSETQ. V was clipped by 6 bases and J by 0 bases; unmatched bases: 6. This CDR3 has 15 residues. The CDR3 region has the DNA TGCGCCAGCAAGGACGGCGGGGGCTCCTACAATGAGCAGTTCTTC. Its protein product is CASKDGGGSYNEQFF. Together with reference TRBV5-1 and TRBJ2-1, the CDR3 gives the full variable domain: KAGVTQTPRYLIKTRGQQVTLSCSPISGHRSVSWYQQTPGQGLQFLFEYFSETQRNKGNFPGRFSGRQFSNSRSEMNVSTLELGDSALYLCASKDGGGSYNEQFFGPGTRLTVL.

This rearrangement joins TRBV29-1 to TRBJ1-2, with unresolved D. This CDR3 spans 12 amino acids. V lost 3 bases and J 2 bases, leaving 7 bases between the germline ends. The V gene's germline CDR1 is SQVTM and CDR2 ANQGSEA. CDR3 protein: CSVDHRNYGYTF. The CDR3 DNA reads TGCAGCGTTGATCACAGAAACTATGGCTACACCTTC.

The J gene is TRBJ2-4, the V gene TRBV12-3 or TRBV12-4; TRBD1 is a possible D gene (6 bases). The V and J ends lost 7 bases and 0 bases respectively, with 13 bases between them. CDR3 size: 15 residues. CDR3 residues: CASMFRGIAKNIQYF. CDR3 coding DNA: TGTGCCAGCATGTTCAGGGGAATAGCCAAAAACATTCAGTACTTC.

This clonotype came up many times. The CDR3 coding sequence is TGTGCCAGCAGTCCCGAGCGGGGGGGCAGTGAGCAGTTCTTC. This translates into CASSPERGGSEQFF. The V gene is TRBV25-1, the J gene TRBJ2-1; 10 nucleotides line up with TRBD2. Per the germline V gene, CDR1 is MGHDK and CDR2 is SYGVNS. The V and J ends lost 5 bases and 9 bases, in that order; junction bases with no gene match: 7. The CDR3 sequence is 14 residues long.

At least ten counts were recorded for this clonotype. The CDR3 sequence is CASSPGTVSNQPQHF. CDR3 nucleotide sequence: TGCGCCAGCAGCCCCGGGACAGTCAGCAATCAGCCCCAGCATTTT. The chain couples TRBV5-1 to TRBJ1-5, with TRBD1 matching over 7 bases. CDR1 is SGHRS and CDR2 is YFSETQ in the germline V gene. There are 15 residues in the CDR3. V lost 4 bases to trimming and J lost 1 base; unmatched junction nucleotides: 5.

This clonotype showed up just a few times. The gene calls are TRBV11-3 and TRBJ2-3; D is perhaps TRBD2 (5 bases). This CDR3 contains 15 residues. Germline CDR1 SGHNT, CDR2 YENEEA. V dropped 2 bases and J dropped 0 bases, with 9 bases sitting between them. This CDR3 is CASSLNQRSTDTQYF. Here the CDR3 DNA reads TGTGCCAGCAGCTTAAATCAGCGGAGCACAGATACGCAGTATTTT.

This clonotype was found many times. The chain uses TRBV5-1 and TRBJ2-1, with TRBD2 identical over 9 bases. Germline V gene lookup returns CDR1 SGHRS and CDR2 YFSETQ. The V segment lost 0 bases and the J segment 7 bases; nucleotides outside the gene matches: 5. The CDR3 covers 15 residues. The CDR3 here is CASSLAWLAGNEQFF. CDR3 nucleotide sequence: TGCGCCAGCAGCTTGGCCTGGCTAGCGGGAAATGAGCAGTTCTTC.

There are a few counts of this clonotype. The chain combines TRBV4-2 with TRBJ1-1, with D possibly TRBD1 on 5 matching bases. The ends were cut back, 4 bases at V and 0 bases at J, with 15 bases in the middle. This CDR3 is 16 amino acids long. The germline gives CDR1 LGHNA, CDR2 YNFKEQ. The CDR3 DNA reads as TGTGCCAGCAGCCCCTTTGGACGGGGCTTGAACACTGAAGCTTTCTTT. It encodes CASSPFGRGLNTEAFF.

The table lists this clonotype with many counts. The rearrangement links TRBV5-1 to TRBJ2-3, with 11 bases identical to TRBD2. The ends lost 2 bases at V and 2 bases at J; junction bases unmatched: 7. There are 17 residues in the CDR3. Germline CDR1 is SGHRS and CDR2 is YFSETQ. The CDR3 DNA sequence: TGCGCCAGCAGCTTAGGATTACTAGCGGGGGACACAGATACGCAGTATTTT. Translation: CASSLGLLAGDTDTQYF.

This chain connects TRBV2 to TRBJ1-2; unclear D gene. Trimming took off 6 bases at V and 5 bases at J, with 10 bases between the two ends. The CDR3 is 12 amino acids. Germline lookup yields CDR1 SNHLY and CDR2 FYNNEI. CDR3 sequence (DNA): TGTGCCAGCAGGCCTCAGAGTTATGGCTACACCTTC. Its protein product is CASRPQSYGYTF.

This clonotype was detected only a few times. CDR3 nucleotides: TGTGCCAGCAGCCAAGGGTTCTGGGTCTCTGGGGCCAACGTCCTGACTTTC. This encodes CASSQGFWVSGANVLTF. J is TRBJ2-6 and V is TRBV3-1; D uncertain. The CDR3 is 17 residues long. Germline lookup yields CDR1 LGHDT and CDR2 YNNKEL (reference sequence). V dropped 1 base and J dropped 0 bases, with 10 bases sitting between them.

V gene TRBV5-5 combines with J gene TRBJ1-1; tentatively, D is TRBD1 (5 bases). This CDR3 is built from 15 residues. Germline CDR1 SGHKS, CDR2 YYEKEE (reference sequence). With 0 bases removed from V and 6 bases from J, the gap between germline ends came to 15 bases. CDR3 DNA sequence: TGTGCCAGCAGCTTGGCCCAATGGGAACAGGCTGAAGCTTTCTTT. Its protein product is CASSLAQWEQAEAFF.

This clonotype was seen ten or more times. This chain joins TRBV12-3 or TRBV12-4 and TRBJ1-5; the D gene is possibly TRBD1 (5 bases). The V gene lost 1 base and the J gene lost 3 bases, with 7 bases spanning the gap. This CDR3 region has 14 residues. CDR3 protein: CASSLGGYNQPQHF. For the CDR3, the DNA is TGTGCCAGCAGTTTAGGGGGCTACAATCAGCCCCAGCATTTT.

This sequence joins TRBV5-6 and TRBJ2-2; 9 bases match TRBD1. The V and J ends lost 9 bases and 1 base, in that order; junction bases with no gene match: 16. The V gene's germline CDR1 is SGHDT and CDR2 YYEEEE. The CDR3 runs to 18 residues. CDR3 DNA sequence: TGTGCCATGAGCCCCGGGACAGGGCAATCTAGGAACACCGGGGAGCTGTTTTTT. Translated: CAMSPGTGQSRNTGELFF. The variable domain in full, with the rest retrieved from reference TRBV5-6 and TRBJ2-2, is DAGVTQSPTHLIKTRGQQVTLRCSPKSGHDTVSWYQQALGQGPQFIFQYYEEEERQRGNFPDRFSGHQFPNYSSELNVNALLLGDSALYLCAMSPGTGQSRNTGELFFGEGSRLTVL.

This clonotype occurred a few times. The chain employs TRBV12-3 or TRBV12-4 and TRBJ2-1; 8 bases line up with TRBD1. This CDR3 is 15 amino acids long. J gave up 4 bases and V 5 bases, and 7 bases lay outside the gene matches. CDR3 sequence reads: CASSPGTGLYNEQFF. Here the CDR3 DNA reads TGTGCCAGCAGTCCCGGGACAGGCCTTTACAATGAGCAGTTCTTC.

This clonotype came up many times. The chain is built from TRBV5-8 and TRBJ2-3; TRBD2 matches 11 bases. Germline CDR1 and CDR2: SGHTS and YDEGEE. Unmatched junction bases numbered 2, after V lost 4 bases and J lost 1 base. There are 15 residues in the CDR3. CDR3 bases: TGTGCCAGCAGCAAGGGACTAGCGGGCACAGATACGCAGTATTTT. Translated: CASSKGLAGTDTQYF.

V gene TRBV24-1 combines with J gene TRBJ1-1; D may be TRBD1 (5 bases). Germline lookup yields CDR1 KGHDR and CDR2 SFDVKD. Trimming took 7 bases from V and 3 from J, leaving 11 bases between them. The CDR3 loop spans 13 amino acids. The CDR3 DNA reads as TGTGCCACCAGGGGCCGGGGGGACACTGAAGCTTTCTTT. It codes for CATRGRGDTEAFF.

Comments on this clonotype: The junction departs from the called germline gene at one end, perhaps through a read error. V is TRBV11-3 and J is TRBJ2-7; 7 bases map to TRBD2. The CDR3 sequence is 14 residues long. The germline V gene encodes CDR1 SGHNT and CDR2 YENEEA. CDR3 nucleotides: TGTGCCGGCAGCCCAGGGAGGGCCTCCTACGAGCAGTACTTC. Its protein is CAGSPGRASYEQYF.

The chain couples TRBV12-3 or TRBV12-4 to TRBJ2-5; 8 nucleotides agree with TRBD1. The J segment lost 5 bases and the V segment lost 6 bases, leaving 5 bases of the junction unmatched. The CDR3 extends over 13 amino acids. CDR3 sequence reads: CASRYTGGETQYF. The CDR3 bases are TGTGCCAGCAGATATACAGGGGGTGAGACCCAGTACTTC.

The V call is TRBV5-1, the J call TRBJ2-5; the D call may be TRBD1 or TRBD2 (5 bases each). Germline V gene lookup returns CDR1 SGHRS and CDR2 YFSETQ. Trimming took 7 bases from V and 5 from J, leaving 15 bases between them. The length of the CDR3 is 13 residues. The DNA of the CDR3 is TGCGCCAGCCGTAATCTGGGGGAGGAGACCCAGTACTTC. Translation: CASRNLGEETQYF.

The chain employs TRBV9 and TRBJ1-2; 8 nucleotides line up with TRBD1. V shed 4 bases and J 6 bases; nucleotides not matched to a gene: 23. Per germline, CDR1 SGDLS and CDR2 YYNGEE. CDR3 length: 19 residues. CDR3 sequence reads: CASSTNHGTGIWGMNGYTF. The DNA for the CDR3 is TGTGCCAGCAGCACCAACCACGGGACAGGAATTTGGGGCATGAATGGCTACACCTTC.

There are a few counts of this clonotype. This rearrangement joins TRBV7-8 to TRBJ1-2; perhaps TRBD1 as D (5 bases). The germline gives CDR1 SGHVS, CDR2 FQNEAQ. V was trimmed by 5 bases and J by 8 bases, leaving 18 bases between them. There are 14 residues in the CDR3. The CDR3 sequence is CASSPGTGEGGYTF. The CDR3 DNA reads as TGTGCCAGCAGCCCCGGAACAGGAGAAGGAGGCTACACCTTC. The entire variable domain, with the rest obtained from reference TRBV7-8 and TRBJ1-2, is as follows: GAGVSQSPRYKVAKRGQDVALRCDPISGHVSLFWYQQALGQGPEFLTYFQNEAQLDKSGLPSDRFFAERPEGSVSTLKIQRTQQEDSAVYLCASSPGTGEGGYTFGSGTRLTVV.

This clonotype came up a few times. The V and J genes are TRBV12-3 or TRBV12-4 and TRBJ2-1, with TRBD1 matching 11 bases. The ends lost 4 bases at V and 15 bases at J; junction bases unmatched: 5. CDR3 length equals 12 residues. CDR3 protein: CASSSRTGGMFF. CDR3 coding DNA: TGTGCCAGCAGTTCCAGGACAGGGGGCATGTTCTTC.

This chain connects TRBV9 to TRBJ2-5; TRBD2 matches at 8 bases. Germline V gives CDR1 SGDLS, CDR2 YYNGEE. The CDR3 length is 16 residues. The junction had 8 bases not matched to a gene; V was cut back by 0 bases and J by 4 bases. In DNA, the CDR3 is TGTGCCAGCAGCGTAGAGTCTAGCGGGCTGGGAGAGACCCAGTACTTC. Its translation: CASSVESSGLGETQYF. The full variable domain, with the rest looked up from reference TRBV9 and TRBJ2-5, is DSGVTQTPKHLITATGQRVTLRCSPRSGDLSVYWYQQSLDQGLQFLIQYYNGEERAKGNILERFSAQQFPDLHSELNLSSLELGDSALYFCASSVESSGLGETQYFGPGTRLLVL.

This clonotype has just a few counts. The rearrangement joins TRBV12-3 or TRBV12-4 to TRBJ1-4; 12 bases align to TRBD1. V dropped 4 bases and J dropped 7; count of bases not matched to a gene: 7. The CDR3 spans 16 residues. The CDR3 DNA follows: TGTGCCAGCAGTTCCGGGACAGGGGGCCTTGGTGAAAAACTGTTTTTT. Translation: CASSSGTGGLGEKLFF.

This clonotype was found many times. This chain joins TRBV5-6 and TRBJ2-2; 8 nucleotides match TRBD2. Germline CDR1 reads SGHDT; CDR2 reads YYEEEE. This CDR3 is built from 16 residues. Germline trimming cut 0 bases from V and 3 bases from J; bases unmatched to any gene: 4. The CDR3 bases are TGTGCCAGCAGCTTGGCGCGGGGGGCCGACACCGGGGAGCTGTTTTTT. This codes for CASSLARGADTGELFF.

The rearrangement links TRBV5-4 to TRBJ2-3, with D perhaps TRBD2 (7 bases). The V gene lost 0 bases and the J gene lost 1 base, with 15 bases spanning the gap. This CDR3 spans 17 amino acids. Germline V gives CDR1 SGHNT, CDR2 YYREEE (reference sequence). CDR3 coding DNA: TGTGCCAGCAGCTTGGCCAGGGGCGGGGGTGGCACAGATACGCAGTATTTT. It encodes CASSLARGGGGTDTQYF.

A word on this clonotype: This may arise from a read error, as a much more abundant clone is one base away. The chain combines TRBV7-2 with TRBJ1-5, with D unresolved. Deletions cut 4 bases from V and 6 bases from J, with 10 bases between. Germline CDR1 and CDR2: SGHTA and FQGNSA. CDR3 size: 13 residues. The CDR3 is CASSYRGIQPQHF. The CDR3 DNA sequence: TGTGCCAGCAGCTACCGAGGCATTCAGCCCCAGCATTTT.

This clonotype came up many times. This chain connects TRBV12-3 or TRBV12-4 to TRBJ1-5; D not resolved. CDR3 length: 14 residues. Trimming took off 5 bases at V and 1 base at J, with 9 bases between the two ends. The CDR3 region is CASSLTESNQPQHF. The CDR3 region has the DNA TGTGCCAGCAGTCTCACAGAGAGCAATCAGCCCCAGCATTTT.

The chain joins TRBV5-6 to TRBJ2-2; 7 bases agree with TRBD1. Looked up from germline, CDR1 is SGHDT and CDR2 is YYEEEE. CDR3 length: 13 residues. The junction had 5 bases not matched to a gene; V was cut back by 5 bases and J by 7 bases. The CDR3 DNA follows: TGTGCCAGCAGGGTGAACAGGGGCGGGGAGCTGTTTTTT. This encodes CASRVNRGGELFF.